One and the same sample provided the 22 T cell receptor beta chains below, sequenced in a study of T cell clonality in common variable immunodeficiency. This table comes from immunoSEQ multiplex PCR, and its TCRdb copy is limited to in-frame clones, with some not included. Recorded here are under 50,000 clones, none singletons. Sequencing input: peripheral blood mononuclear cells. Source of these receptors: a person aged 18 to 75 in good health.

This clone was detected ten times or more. The CDR3 sequence is CASRTGGQGNSEQYF. The CDR3 bases that were read are TGTGCCAGTAGAACCGGGGGACAGGGTAACTCCGAG. The V and J genes are TRBV19 and TRBJ2-7; 9 positions agree with TRBD1. Read coverage stops 3 residues before the CDR3 terminus; the germline J gene supplies the remainder. CDR3 length: 15 amino acids. V shed 6 bases, J shed 6 bases, and the junction held 12 bases outside the gene matches. Germline CDR1 LNHDA, CDR2 SQIVND (reference sequence).

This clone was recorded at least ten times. Incomplete CDR3 DNA: TGCGCCAGCAGTGACGGGACAGCCTACGAG. Encoded protein: CASSDGTAYE. The CDR3 reads in full as CASSDGTAYEQYF. This chain joins TRBV4-1 and TRBJ2-7, with TRBD1 matching over 7 bases. Read data end 3 residues before the CDR3 end; the end is taken from the germline J gene. CDR3 length: 13 amino acids. Per germline, CDR1 MGHRA and CDR2 YSYEKL. V dropped 6 bases and J dropped 2; count of bases not matched to a gene: 4.

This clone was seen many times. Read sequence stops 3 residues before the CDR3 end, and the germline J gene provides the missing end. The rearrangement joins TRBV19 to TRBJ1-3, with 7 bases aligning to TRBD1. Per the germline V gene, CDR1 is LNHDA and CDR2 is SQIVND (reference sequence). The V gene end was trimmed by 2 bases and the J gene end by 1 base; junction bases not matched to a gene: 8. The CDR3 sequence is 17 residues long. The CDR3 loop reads CASSIMEGAKSGNTIYF. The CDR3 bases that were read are TGTGCCAGTAGTATAATGGAGGGGGCGAAGTCTGGAAACACC. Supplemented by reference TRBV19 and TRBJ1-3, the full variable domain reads DGGITQSPKYLFRKEGQNVTLSCEQNLNHDAMYWYRQDPGQGLRLIYYSQIVNDFQKGDIAEGYSVSREKKESFPLTVTSAQKNPTAFYLCASSIMEGAKSGNTIYFGEGSWLTVV.

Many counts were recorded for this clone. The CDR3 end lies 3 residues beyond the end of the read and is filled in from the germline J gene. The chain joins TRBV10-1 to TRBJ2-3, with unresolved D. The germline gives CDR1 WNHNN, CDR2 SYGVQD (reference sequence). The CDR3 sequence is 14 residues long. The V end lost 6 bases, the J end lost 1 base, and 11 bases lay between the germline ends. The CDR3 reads CASSDPGRTDTQYF. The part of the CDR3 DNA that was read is TGCGCCAGCAGCGATCCAGGCCGCACAGATACG.

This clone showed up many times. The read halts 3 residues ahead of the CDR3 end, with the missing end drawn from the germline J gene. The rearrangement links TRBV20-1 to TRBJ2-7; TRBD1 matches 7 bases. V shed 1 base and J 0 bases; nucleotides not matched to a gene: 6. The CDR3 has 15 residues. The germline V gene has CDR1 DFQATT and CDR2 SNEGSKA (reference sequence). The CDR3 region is CSARGGGRSSYEQYF. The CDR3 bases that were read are TGCAGTGCTAGAGGAGGGGGCAGGTCCTCCTACGAG.

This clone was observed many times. CDR3 sequence: CASTLTSGRFGEQYF. Incomplete CDR3 DNA: TGTGCCAGTACCTTGACTAGCGGGAGGTTTGGCGAG. V and J are TRBV19 and TRBJ2-7; 13 positions match TRBD2. Sequencing ends 3 residues short of the CDR3 end; the germline J gene provides the rest. Looked up from germline, CDR1 is LNHDA and CDR2 is SQIVND (reference sequence). This CDR3 has 15 residues. V lost 7 bases and J lost 6; bases outside the gene matches: 9.

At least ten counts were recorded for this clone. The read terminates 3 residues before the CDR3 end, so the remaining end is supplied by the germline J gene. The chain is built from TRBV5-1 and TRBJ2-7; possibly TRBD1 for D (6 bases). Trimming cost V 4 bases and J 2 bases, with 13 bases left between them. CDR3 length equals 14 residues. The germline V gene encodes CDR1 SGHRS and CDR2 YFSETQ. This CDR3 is CASSLGDNTYEQYF. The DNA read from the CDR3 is TGCGCCAGCAGCCTAGGGGACAACACCTACGAG. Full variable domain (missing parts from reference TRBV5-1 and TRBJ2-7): KAGVTQTPRYLIKTRGQQVTLSCSPISGHRSVSWYQQTPGQGLQFLFEYFSETQRNKGNFPGRFSGRQFSNSRSEMNVSTLELGDSALYLCASSLGDNTYEQYFGPGTRLTVT.

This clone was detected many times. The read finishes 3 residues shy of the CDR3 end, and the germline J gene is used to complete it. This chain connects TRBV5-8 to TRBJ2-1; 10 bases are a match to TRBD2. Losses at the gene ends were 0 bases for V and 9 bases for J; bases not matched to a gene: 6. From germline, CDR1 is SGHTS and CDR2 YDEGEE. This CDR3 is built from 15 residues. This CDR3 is CASSLGLAGVSEQFF. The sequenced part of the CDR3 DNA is TGTGCCAGCAGCTTGGGGCTAGCGGGAGTATCTGAG.

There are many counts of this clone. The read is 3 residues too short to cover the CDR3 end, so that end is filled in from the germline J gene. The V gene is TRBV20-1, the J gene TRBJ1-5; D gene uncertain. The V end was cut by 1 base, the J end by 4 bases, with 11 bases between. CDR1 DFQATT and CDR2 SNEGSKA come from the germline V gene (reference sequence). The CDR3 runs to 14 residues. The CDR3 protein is CSARGPGVNQPQHF. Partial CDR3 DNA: TGCAGTGCTAGAGGACCGGGTGTAAATCAGCCC.

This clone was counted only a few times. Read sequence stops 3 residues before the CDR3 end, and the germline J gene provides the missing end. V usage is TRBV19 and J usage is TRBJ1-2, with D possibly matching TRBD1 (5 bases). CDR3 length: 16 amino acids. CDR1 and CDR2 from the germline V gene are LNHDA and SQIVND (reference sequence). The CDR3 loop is CASSIVSTSGTYDYTF. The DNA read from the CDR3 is TGTGCCAGTAGTATAGTAAGTACTAGCGGGACCTACGAC.

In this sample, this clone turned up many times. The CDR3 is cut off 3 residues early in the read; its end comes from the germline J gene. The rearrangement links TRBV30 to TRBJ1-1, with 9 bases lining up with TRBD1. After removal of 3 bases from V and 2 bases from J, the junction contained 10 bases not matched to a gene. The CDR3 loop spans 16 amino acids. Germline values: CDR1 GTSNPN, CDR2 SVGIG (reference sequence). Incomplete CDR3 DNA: TGTGCCTGGAGCGCTACAGGGGGCGCGTGTAACACTGAA. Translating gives CAWSATGGACNTE. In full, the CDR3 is CAWSATGGACNTEAFF.

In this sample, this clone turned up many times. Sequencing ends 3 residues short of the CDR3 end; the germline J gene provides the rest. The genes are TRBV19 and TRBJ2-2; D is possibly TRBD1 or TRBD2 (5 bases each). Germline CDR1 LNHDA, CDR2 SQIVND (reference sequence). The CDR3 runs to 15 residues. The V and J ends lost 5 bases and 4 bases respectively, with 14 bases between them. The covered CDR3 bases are TGTGCCAGTAGTGATCCAGGGAGAAGCACCGGGGAG. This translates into CASSDPGRSTGE. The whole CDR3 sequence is CASSDPGRSTGELFF.

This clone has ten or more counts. Here the CDR3 reads CASSRRTENTEAFF. The CDR3 DNA, read in part, is TGCGCCAGCAGCAGGAGGACAGAGAACACTGAA. V gene TRBV5-1 combines with J gene TRBJ1-1; perhaps TRBD1 as D (6 bases). The CDR3 is cut off 3 residues early in the read; its end comes from the germline J gene. This CDR3 has 14 residues. Germline CDR1 SGHRS, CDR2 YFSETQ. Trimming stripped 4 bases from V and 1 base from J, with 11 bases between.

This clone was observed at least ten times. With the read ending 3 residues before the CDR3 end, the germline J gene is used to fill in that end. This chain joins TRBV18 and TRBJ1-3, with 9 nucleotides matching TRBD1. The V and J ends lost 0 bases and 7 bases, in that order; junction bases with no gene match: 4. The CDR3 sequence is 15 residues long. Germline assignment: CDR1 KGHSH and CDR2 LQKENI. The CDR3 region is CASSPPGQGANTIYF. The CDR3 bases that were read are TGTGCCAGCTCACCACCGGGACAGGGCGCCAACACC.

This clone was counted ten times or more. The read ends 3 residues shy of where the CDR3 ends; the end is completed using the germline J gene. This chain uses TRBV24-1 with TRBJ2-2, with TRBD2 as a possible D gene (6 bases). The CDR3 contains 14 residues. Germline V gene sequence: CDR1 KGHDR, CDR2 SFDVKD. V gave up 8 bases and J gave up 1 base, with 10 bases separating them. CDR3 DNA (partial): TGTGCCACCACCGCGGGACTGAACACCGGGGAG. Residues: CATTAGLNTGE. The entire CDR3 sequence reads CATTAGLNTGELFF.

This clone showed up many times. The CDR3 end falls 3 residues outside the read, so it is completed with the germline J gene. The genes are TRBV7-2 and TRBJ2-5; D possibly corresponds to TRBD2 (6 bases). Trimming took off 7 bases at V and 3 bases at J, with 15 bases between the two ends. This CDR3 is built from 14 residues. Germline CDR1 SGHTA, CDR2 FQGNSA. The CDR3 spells CASIRGNGEETQYF. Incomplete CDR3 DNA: TGTGCCAGCATCCGGGGGAATGGGGAAGAGACC.

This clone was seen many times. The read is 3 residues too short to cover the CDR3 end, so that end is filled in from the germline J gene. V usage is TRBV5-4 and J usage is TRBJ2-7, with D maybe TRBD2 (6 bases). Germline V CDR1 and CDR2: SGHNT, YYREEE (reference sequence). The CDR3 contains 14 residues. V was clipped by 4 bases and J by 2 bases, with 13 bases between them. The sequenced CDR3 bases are TGTGCCAGCAGCCCGGGACTCAAAGCCTACGAG. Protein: CASSPGLKAYE. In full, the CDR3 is CASSPGLKAYEQYF.

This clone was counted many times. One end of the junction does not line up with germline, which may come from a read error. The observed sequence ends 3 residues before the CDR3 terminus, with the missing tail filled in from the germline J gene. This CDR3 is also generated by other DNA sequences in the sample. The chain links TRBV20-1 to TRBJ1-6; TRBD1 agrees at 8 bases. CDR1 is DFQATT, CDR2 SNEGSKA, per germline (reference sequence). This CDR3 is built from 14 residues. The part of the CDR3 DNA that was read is TGCAGTGCCAGGACAGGGATTGGTAATTCGCCC. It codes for CSARTGIGNSP. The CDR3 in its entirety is CSARTGIGNSPLHF.

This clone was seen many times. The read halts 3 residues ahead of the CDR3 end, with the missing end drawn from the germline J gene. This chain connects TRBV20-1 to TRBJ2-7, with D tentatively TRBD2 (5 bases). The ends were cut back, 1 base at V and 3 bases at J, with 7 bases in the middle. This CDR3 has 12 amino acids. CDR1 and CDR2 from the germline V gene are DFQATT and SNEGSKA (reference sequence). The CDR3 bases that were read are TGCAGTGCTAGAGGGGCGGGCTACGAG. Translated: CSARGAGYE. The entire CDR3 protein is CSARGAGYEQYF.

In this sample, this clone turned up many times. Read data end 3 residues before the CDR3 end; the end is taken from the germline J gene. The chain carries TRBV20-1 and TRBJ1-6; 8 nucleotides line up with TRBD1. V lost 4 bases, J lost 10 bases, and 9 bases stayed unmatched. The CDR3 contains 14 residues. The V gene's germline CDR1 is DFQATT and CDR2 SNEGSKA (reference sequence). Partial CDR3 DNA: TGCAGTGCTACTCCGGGACAGGTGTGGTCACCC. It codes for CSATPGQVWSP. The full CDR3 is CSATPGQVWSPLHF.

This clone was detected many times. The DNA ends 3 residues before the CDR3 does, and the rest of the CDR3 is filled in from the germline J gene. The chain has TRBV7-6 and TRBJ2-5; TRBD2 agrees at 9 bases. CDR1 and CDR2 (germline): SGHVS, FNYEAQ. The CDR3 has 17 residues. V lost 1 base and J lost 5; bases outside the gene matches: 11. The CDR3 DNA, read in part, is TGTGCCAGCAGCTTAGGGGTCCTAGCGGGGATTCGGGAGACC. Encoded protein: CASSLGVLAGIRET. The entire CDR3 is CASSLGVLAGIRETQYF.

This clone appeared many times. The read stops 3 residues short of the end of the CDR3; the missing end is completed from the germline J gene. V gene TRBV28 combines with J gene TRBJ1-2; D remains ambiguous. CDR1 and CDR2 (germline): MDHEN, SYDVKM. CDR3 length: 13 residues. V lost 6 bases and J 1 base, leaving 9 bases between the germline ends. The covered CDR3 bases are TGTGCCAGCAGAACGAGCGTTAACTATGGC. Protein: CASRTSVNYG. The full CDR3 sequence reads CASRTSVNYGYTF.